This TCR beta chain was obtained from a study of T cells expressing NK-cell markers. Broader study findings: HCMV specificity of the expanded NKG2C+ T cell clones was not established. Dominant NKG2C+ clonotype frequencies of 1.0-7.0% of CD8+ T cells were measured in about 6 donors. A handful of donors likewise had their CD3+CD56-NKG2C+ fraction led by these clonotypes.

With respect to this clonotype: The antigen is undetermined.

The CDR3 has 15 amino acids. Germline lookup yields CDR1 DFQATT and CDR2 SNEGSKA (reference sequence). TCRdb re-called the 5' RACE reads and gives one entry per CDR3 protein, without DNA. The sample is made up of around 380,000 distinct CDR3 sequences, and the top ten hold around 10% of it. The TCR was taken from a woman between 45 and 60 years old in good health. Sequencing was carried out using blood T cells: a sorted CD56 or NKG2C T cell subset, CD4+ or CD8+ T cells, or bulk PBMC T cells (not recorded which). V and J are TRBV20-1 and TRBJ2-7; checking the TCRdb D call of TRBD1 is not possible without DNA. The CDR3 sequence: CSARSPTGSSYEQYF.